The following is a T cell receptor (beta chain) sequence with its context. The sample is drawn from a study of cytomegalovirus exposure and HLA in healthy donors. The wider study: Under 90% of roughly 400 genotyped donors fell in the Caucasian-associated ancestry cluster.

This CDR3 is built from 15 residues. V lost 5 bases and J lost 0, with 11 bases in between. Germline V gene data show CDR1 as MDHEN and CDR2 as SYDVKM. PCR employed 60 Vbeta and 13 Jbeta primers. Only in-frame clones appear in the TCRdb table, and some are missing; sequencing was by immunoSEQ multiplex PCR. The table lists tens of thousands of clones, 55% to 75% of them singletons, with approximately 3.2% in the top ten. The rearrangement uses TRBV28 and TRBJ1-5; D perhaps matches TRBD1 (5 bases). The sequenced sample was PBMCs. This TCR was recovered from a woman aged 25-40 years in good health and CMV-seronegative. The CDR3 loop reads CASSKDIYSNQPQHF. Here the CDR3 DNA reads TGTGCCAGCAGTAAGGACATCTATAGCAATCAGCCCCAGCATTTT.